The 17 T cell receptor beta chains below come from one sample, sequenced in a study of OX40 agonist ivuxolimab in advanced cancers. Generated by immunoSEQ multiplex PCR, the TCRdb table keeps only in-frame clones and is missing some. The profile covers roughly 50,000 clones, with 80% appearing a single time and 3% to 5% taken by the ten largest. The sample was CD4+ or CD8+ T cells sorted from blood, taken in a trial of the OX40 agonist ivuxolimab. These TCRs come from an adult with an advanced solid tumor such as melanoma, head and neck, liver or kidney cancer.

This clone was observed once. The chain carries TRBV6-1 and TRBJ2-5; D is ambiguous. The CDR3 loop spans 12 amino acids. Germline V lookup: CDR1 MNHNS, CDR2 SASEGT. Trimming shortened V by 8 bases and J by 4 bases, and 11 bases separated the two germline ends. The CDR3 loop is CASRTRGETQYF. The CDR3 bases are TGTGCCAGCCGGACCCGAGGAGAGACCCAGTACTTC.

The V call is TRBV7-9, the J call TRBJ2-3; D call uncertain. There are 17 residues in the CDR3. The ends were cut back, 5 bases at V and 2 bases at J, with 20 bases in the middle. CDR1 is SEHNR, CDR2 FQNEAQ, per germline (reference sequence). CDR3 in DNA: TGTGCCAGCAGCCCCGGTCATCGGTACAGAGACACAGATACGCAGTATTTT. Amino acids: CASSPGHRYRDTDTQYF.

The CDR3 region is CSVGLTSGRALGATSNEQFF. The CDR3 DNA reads TGCAGCGTTGGACTGACTAGCGGGAGGGCCCTGGGGGCGACATCAAATGAGCAGTTCTTC. The chain is built from TRBV29-1 and TRBJ2-1; the match to TRBD2 covers 14 bases. The CDR3 sequence is 20 residues long. Losses at the gene ends were 4 bases for V and 7 bases for J; bases not matched to a gene: 21. The germline gives CDR1 SQVTM, CDR2 ANQGSEA.

This clone was observed once. The chain links TRBV7-9 to TRBJ2-7; 11 bases map to TRBD2. Germline V gene lookup returns CDR1 SEHNR and CDR2 FQNEAQ (reference sequence). The length of the CDR3 is 14 residues. The trim removed 5 bases at V and 7 bases at J, leaving 7 bases unmatched. DNA for the CDR3: TGTGCCAGCAGCCGACTAGCGGGACAGGGAGAGCAGTACTTC. It specifies CASSRLAGQGEQYF.

The chain is built from TRBV19 and TRBJ1-6; no definite D call. The germline V gene has CDR1 LNHDA and CDR2 SQIVND (reference sequence). The V gene lost 5 bases and the J gene lost 6 bases, with 11 bases spanning the gap. The CDR3 sequence is 14 residues long. In DNA form, the CDR3 reads TGTGCCAGTAGTCCTCGGGTCCCTAATTCACCCCTCCACTTT. As protein: CASSPRVPNSPLHF.

The chain couples TRBV4-1 to TRBJ2-7; 10 bases are shared with TRBD1. V shed 2 bases, J shed 2 bases, and the junction held 9 bases outside the gene matches. CDR3 length: 17 amino acids. Germline V gene lookup returns CDR1 MGHRA and CDR2 YSYEKL. CDR3 sequence (DNA): TGCGCCAGCAGCCAAAGTGAAGGGGGGACAGGGGCCTACGAGCAGTACTTC. Its translation is CASSQSEGGTGAYEQYF.

The V call is TRBV6-6, the J call TRBJ1-2; D not certain. Per the germline V gene, CDR1 is MNHNY and CDR2 is SVGAGI (reference sequence). V dropped 0 bases and J dropped 3 bases, with 5 bases sitting between them. This CDR3 is 13 amino acids long. The CDR3, as DNA: TGTGCCAGCAGTTACTCAGGACACTATGGCTACACCTTC. Protein product: CASSYSGHYGYTF.

The J gene is TRBJ2-1, the V gene TRBV7-8, with D perhaps matching TRBD2 (5 bases). The germline gives CDR1 SGHVS, CDR2 FQNEAQ. The germline V and J ends were trimmed by 4 bases and 9 bases, with 10 bases remaining between them. The CDR3 sequence is 12 residues long. In DNA form, the CDR3 reads TGTGCCAGCAGCTCGGGGAGAGGTGAGCAGTTCTTC. Amino acids: CASSSGRGEQFF. Complete variable domain (other parts from reference TRBV7-8 and TRBJ2-1): GAGVSQSPRYKVAKRGQDVALRCDPISGHVSLFWYQQALGQGPEFLTYFQNEAQLDKSGLPSDRFFAERPEGSVSTLKIQRTQQEDSAVYLCASSSGRGEQFFGPGTRLTVL.

The genes are TRBV19 and TRBJ2-5; TRBD1 is a possible D gene (5 bases). The V end was cut by 3 bases, the J end by 1 base, with 18 bases between. CDR3 size: 17 residues. Germline CDR1 is LNHDA and CDR2 is SQIVND (reference sequence). CDR3 loop: CASSIGGATALQETQYF. CDR3 DNA sequence: TGTGCCAGTAGTATTGGTGGGGCCACCGCCCTCCAAGAGACCCAGTACTTC.

With respect to this clone: Other nucleotide sequences from this sample produce the same CDR3. V usage is TRBV14 and J usage is TRBJ2-7; TRBD2 might be the D (7 bases). The germline V and J ends were trimmed by 4 bases and 2 bases, with 15 bases remaining between them. The germline CDR1 and CDR2 sequences are SGHDN and FVKESK. This CDR3 is built from 15 residues. CDR3 coding DNA: TGTGCCAGCAGCCGGGGGGGAGGGGGGACCTACGAGCAGTACTTC. Translated, it gives CASSRGGGGTYEQYF.

The CDR3 DNA reads TGTGCCTGGAGTCCCTGGGTAGGGGGCAGTGGGTCCTACGAGCAGTACTTC. It is translated as CAWSPWVGGSGSYEQYF. This chain uses TRBV30 with TRBJ2-7; TRBD1 aligns across 7 bases. Trimming at V came to 2 bases and at J to 1 base, leaving 14 bases not matched to a gene. CDR3 length equals 17 residues. The germline V gene encodes CDR1 GTSNPN and CDR2 SVGIG (reference sequence).

The V call is TRBV7-9, the J call TRBJ2-4; TRBD1 might be the D (6 bases). There are 16 residues in the CDR3. The V gene's germline CDR1 is SEHNR and CDR2 FQNEAQ (reference sequence). Between the trimmed V and J ends, which lost 1 base and 0 bases, there was a span of 10 bases. The CDR3 DNA reads as TGTGCCAGCAGCTTAGAAGGACAGCTAGCCAAAAACATTCAGTACTTC. Amino acids: CASSLEGQLAKNIQYF.

This clone has a handful of counts. V usage is TRBV5-1 and J usage is TRBJ2-5; weak D call: TRBD2 (6 bases). With 0 bases removed from V and 4 bases from J, the gap between germline ends came to 13 bases. CDR1 SGHRS and CDR2 YFSETQ come from the germline V gene. The CDR3 has 15 residues. In nucleotides, the CDR3 is TGCGCCAGCAGCTTGGCGGCTAGCGTTGCAGAGACCCAGTACTTC. This codes for CASSLAASVAETQYF.

The chain combines TRBV10-2 with TRBJ1-1; D is uncertain. Germline CDR1 is WSHSY and CDR2 is SAAADI. With 6 bases removed from V and 2 bases from J, the gap between germline ends came to 7 bases. This CDR3 has 12 amino acids. This chain's CDR3 is CASREGNTEAFF. The CDR3 DNA sequence: TGCGCCAGCAGGGAGGGAAACACTGAAGCTTTCTTT.

V is TRBV5-8 and J is TRBJ1-3, with D perhaps matching TRBD1 (6 bases). Trimming pared 4 bases from V and 0 bases from J, leaving 11 bases between. The CDR3 sequence is 15 residues long. The V gene's germline CDR1 is SGHTS and CDR2 YDEGEE. Here the CDR3 reads CASSMGHSSGNTIYF. In DNA form, the CDR3 reads TGTGCCAGCAGCATGGGACATTCCTCTGGAAACACCATATATTTT. Full variable domain (remainder filled in from reference TRBV5-8 and TRBJ1-3): EAGVTQSPTHLIKTRGQQATLRCSPISGHTSVYWYQQALGLGLQFLLWYDEGEERNRGNFPPRFSGRQFPNYSSELNVNALELEDSALYLCASSMGHSSGNTIYFGEGSWLTVV.

This clone was picked up one time. V usage is TRBV7-6 and J usage is TRBJ1-1, with a weak D call TRBD1 (5 bases). The CDR3 is 14 amino acids. V was clipped by 1 base and J by 1 base, with 7 bases between them. From germline, CDR1 is SGHVS and CDR2 FNYEAQ. The CDR3 is CASSLVGGNTEAFF. The CDR3 DNA reads TGTGCCAGCAGCTTAGTTGGGGGGAACACTGAAGCTTTCTTT.

The chain is built from TRBV23-1 and TRBJ2-7, with 8 bases lining up with TRBD1. TRBV23-1 is flagged as an ORF with uncertain function. The CDR3 length is 14 residues. V gave up 6 bases and J gave up 4 bases; unmatched junction bases: 8. The CDR3 loop is CASRRQGARYEQYF. CDR3 in DNA: TGCGCCAGCAGGCGGCAGGGGGCGCGGTACGAGCAGTACTTC.